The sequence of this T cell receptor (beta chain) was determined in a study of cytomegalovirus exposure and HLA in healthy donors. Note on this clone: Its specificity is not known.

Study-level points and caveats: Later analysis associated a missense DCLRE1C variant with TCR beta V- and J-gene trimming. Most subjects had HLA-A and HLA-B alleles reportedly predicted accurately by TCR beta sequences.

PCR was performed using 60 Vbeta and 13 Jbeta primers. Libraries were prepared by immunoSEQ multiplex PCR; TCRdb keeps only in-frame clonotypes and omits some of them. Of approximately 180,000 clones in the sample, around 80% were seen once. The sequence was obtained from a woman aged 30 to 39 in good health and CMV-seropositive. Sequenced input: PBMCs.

Written as DNA, the CDR3 is TGTGCCAGTAGGAATAGCGTTTTCTCCTACAATGAGCAGTTCTTC. Amino acids: CASRNSVFSYNEQFF. The chain has TRBV19 and TRBJ2-1; D may be TRBD2 (5 bases). The CDR3 totals 15 residues. V lost 6 bases and J lost 0, with 12 bases in between. Germline V gene lookup returns CDR1 LNHDA and CDR2 SQIVND (reference sequence).